The 10 T cell receptor beta chains presented below share a single source sample, sequenced in a study of regulatory T cells in long-lasting Graves disease. This sample's time point: newly diagnosed GD, antithyroid drugs for less than 3 months. Following extraction of RNA from PBMCs, that RNA was used to make the TCR library. Investigators prepared the TCR beta libraries by applying iRepertoire HTBI primers and Arm-PCR of CDR3 regions. TCRdb ran MiXCR on the multiplex PCR reads and lists one entry per CDR3 protein. The table lists roughly 510,000 distinct CDR3 sequences, about 16% of them singletons. These data were likewise used in another study, on T cells in Graves' hyperthyroidism and ophthalmopathy.

The sample here was peripheral blood mononuclear cells (PBMCs), taken at new diagnosis, from a patient treated with antithyroid drugs. Receptors were obtained from a man aged 18-30 years with Graves disease.

The genes are TRBV4-2 and TRBJ1-4; 7 nucleotides match TRBD1. This CDR3 region has 16 residues. Per germline, CDR1 LGHNA and CDR2 YNFKEQ. V lost 0 bases to trimming and J lost 8 bases; unmatched junction nucleotides: 9. The DNA for the CDR3 is TGTGCCAGCAGCCAAGAGAGAGCGGCAGGGGGGGAAAAACTGTTTTTT. Its translation: CASSQERAAGGEKLFF.

This clonotype was seen repeatedly, ten times or more. The gene calls are TRBV18 and TRBJ1-1, with D unresolved. The ends were cut back, 3 bases at V and 8 bases at J, with 10 bases in the middle. The CDR3 consists of 12 residues. Germline V gene lookup returns CDR1 KGHSH and CDR2 LQKENI. The CDR3 nucleotides are TGTGCCAGCTCACCGACCGGGATGGAAGCTTTCTTT. Translated, it gives CASSPTGMEAFF.

This clonotype is a singleton in its sample. This sequence joins TRBV5-1 and TRBJ2-3, with D possibly being TRBD1 or TRBD2 (5 bases each). The CDR3 is 17 amino acids. CDR1 SGHRS and CDR2 YFSETQ come from the germline V gene. Trimming took off 4 bases at V and 4 bases at J, with 22 bases between the two ends. The CDR3: CASSGRDPSPAADTQYF. The CDR3 DNA reads as TGCGCCAGCAGCGGCCGGGACCCTAGTCCCGCCGCAGATACGCAGTATTTT. Supplemented by reference TRBV5-1 and TRBJ2-3, the full variable domain reads KAGVTQTPRYLIKTRGQQVTLSCSPISGHRSVSWYQQTPGQGLQFLFEYFSETQRNKGNFPGRFSGRQFSNSRSEMNVSTLELGDSALYLCASSGRDPSPAADTQYFGPGTRLTVL.

This chain connects TRBV10-3 to TRBJ2-7, with 8 positions matching TRBD1. Unmatched junction bases numbered 6, after V lost 6 bases and J lost 5 bases. Germline CDR1 ENHRY, CDR2 SYGVKD. The CDR3 runs 13 residues. The CDR3 nucleotides read TGTGCCATCAGACAGCAGGGGGCCAACGAGCAGTACTTC. This encodes CAIRQQGANEQYF.

The rearrangement links TRBV28 to TRBJ2-5; TRBD1 might be the D (5 bases). The CDR3 runs to 15 residues. V dropped 8 bases and J dropped 3 bases, with 19 bases sitting between them. The germline gives CDR1 MDHEN, CDR2 SYDVKM. Written as DNA, the CDR3 is TGTGCCAGCGGGTTGGCAGGGAATGGTAAAGAGACCCAGTACTTC. This encodes CASGLAGNGKETQYF.

There are many counts of this clonotype. This rearrangement joins TRBV11-2 to TRBJ2-5; D is perhaps TRBD2 (5 bases). This CDR3 comprises 15 residues. Deletions cut 1 base from V and 1 base from J, with 10 bases between. CDR1 SGHAT and CDR2 FQNNGV come from the germline V gene. CDR3 nucleotide sequence: TGTGCCAGCAGCTTAGGGGGAGTCCTCCAAGAGACCCAGTACTTC. Amino acid sequence: CASSLGGVLQETQYF.

This clonotype came up many times. The genes are TRBV29-1 and TRBJ1-1; TRBD1 aligns across 7 bases. Germline CDR1 is SQVTM and CDR2 is ANQGSEA. This CDR3 contains 13 residues. Trimming took 6 bases from V and 0 from J; bases not matched to a gene: 4. CDR3 nucleotides: TGCAGCGTGACCGGGACAGTGAACACTGAAGCTTTCTTT. Protein product: CSVTGTVNTEAFF.

In its sample, this clonotype was seen many times. J is TRBJ2-2 and V is TRBV7-9; 10 nucleotides agree with TRBD2. The junction had 3 bases not matched to a gene; V was cut back by 4 bases and J by 4 bases. Germline CDR1 SEHNR, CDR2 FQNEAQ (reference sequence). This CDR3 spans 15 amino acids. This chain's CDR3 is CASSWLAGVTGELFF. The CDR3 DNA sequence: TGTGCCAGCAGCTGGCTAGCGGGAGTCACCGGGGAGCTGTTTTTT. Full variable domain (outside the CDR3, taken from reference TRBV7-9 and TRBJ2-2): DTGVSQNPRHKITKRGQNVTFRCDPISEHNRLYWYRQTLGQGPEFLTYFQNEAQLEKSRLLSDRFSAERPKGSFSTLEIQRTEQGDSAMYLCASSWLAGVTGELFFGEGSRLTVL.

Ten or more counts support this clonotype. The chain is built from TRBV6-1 and TRBJ2-7, with D unclear. CDR1 is MNHNS and CDR2 is SASEGT in the germline V gene. The CDR3 contains 13 residues. V was trimmed by 10 bases and J by 0 bases, leaving 13 bases between them. This chain's CDR3 is CAIRVSASYEQYF. CDR3 nucleotide sequence: TGTGCCATAAGGGTTTCTGCCTCCTACGAGCAGTACTTC.

This clonotype came up a few times. This chain connects TRBV30 to TRBJ2-7; a weak D match, TRBD2 (6 bases). Trimming took off 1 base at V and 0 bases at J, with 7 bases between the two ends. This CDR3 contains 13 residues. Germline CDR1 is GTSNPN and CDR2 is SVGIG (reference sequence). The CDR3 here is CAWSETSSYEQYF. The CDR3 DNA sequence: TGTGCCTGGAGTGAGACTAGCTCCTACGAGCAGTACTTC.